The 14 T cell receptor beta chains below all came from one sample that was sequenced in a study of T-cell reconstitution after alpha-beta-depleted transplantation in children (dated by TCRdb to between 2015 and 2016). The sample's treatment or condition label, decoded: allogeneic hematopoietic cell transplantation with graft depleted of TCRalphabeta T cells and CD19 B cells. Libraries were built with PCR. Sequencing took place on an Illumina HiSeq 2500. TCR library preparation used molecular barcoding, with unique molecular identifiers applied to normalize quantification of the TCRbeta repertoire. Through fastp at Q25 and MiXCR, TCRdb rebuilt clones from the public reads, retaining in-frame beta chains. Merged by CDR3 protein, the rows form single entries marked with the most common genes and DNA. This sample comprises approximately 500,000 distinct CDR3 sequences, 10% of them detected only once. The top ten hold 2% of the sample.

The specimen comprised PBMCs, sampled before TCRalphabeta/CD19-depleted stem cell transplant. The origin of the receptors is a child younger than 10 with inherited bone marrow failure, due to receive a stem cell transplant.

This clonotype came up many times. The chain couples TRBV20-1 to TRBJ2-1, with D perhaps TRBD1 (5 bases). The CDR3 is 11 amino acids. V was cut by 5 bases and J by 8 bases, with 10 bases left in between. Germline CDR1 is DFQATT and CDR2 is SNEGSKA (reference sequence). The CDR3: CSASGFDEQFF. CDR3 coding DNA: TGCAGTGCTTCAGGGTTTGATGAGCAGTTCTTC.

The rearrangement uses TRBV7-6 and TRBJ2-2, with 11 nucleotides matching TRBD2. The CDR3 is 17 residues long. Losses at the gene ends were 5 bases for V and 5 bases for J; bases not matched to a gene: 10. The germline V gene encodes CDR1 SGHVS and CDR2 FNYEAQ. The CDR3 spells CASSPPLAGDGTGELFF. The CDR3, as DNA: TGTGCCAGCAGCCCACCACTAGCGGGAGATGGAACCGGGGAGCTGTTTTTT.

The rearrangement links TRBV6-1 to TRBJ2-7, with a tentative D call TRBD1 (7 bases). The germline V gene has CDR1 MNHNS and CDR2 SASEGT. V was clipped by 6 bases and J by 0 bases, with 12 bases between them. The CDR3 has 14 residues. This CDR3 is CASRRDSSSYEQYF. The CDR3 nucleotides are TGTGCCAGCAGGCGGGACAGCAGCTCCTACGAGCAGTACTTC.

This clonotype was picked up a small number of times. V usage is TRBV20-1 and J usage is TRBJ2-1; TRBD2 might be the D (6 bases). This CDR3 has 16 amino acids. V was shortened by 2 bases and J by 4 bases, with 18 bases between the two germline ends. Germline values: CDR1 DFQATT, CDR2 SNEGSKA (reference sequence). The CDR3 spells CSARSRAGLIYNEQFF. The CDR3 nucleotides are TGCAGTGCTAGATCTCGGGCGGGGCTAATTTACAATGAGCAGTTCTTC.

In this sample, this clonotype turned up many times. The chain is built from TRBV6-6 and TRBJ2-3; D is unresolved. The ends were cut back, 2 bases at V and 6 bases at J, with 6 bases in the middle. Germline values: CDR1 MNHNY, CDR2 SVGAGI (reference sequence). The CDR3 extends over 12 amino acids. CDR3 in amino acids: CASSYPADTQYF. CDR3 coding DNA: TGTGCCAGCAGTTACCCGGCGGATACGCAGTATTTT.

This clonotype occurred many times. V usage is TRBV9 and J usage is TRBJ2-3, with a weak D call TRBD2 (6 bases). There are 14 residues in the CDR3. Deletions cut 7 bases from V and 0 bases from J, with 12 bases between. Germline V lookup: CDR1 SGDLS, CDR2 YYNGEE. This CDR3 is CASGGAGSTDTQYF. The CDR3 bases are TGTGCCAGCGGCGGGGCGGGAAGCACAGATACGCAGTATTTT.

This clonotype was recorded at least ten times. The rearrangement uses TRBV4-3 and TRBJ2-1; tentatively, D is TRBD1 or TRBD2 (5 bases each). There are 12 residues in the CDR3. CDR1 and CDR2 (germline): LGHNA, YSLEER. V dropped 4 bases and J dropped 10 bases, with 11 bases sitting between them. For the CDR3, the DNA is TGCGCCAGCAGCCCAGACGAGGGGGAGCAGTTCTTC. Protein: CASSPDEGEQFF.

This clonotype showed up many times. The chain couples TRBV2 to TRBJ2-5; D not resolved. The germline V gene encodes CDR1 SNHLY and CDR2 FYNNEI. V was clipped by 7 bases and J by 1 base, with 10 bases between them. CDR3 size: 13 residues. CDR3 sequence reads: CASTRQVQETQYF. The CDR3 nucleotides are TGTGCCAGCACACGGCAGGTCCAAGAGACCCAGTACTTC.

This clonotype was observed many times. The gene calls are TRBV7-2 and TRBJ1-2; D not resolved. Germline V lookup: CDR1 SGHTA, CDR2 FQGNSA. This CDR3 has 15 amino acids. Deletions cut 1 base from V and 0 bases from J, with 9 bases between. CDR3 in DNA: TGTGCCAGCAGCTTAGGGCCGAGGACTAACTATGGCTACACCTTC. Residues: CASSLGPRTNYGYTF.

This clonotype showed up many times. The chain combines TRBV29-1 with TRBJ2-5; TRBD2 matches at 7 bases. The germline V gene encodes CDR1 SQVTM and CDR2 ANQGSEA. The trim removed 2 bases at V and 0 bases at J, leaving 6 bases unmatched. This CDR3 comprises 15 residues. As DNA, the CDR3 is TGCAGCGTTGAACTTAGCGGGCCGTACCAAGAGACCCAGTACTTC. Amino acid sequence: CSVELSGPYQETQYF.

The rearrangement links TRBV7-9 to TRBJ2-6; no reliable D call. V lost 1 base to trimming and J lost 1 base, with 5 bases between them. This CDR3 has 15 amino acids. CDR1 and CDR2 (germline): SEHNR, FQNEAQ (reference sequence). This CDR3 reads CASSLGHSGANVLTF. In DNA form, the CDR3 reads TGTGCCAGCAGCTTAGGGCATTCTGGGGCCAACGTCCTGACTTTC.

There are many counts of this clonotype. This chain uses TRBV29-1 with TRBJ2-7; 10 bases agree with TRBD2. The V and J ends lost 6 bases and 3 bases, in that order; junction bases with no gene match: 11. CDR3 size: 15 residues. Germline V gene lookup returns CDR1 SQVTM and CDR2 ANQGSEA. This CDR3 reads CSVVPAGGPIYEQYF. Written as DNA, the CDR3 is TGCAGCGTCGTCCCAGCGGGAGGGCCTATCTACGAGCAGTACTTC.

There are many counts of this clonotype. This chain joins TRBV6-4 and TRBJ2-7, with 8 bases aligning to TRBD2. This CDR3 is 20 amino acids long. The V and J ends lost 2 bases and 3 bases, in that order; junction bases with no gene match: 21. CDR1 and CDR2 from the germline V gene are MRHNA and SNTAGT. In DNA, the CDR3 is TGTGCCAGCAGTGACGCCAGAGCGGGAGATGTGTGGCTAGCCGGCTACGAGCAGTACTTC. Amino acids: CASSDARAGDVWLAGYEQYF.

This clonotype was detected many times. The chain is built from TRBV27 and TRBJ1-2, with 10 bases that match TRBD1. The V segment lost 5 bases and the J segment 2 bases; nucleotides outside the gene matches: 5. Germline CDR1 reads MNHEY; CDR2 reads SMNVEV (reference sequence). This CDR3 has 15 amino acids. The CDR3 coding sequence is TGTGCCAGCAGTCCCGGGACAGGGGAGAACTATGGCTACACCTTC. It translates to CASSPGTGENYGYTF.